One T cell receptor beta chain is described in this entry. The table came from immunoSEQ multiplex PCR; TCRdb's copy has only in-frame clones and leaves some out. In the table there are about 280,000 clones, 88% of which are singletons. The data belong to a study of blood T cell repertoires in COVID-19. Turning to the study itself: Italy, Spain and the United States were the sources of the convalescent and acute COVID-19 samples.

V lost 4 bases, J lost 8 bases, and 8 bases lay in between. The CDR3 sequence is 11 residues long. The germline CDR1 and CDR2 sequences are SGHAT and FQNNGV. Sequenced input: peripheral blood. The rearrangement links TRBV11-2 to TRBJ1-1; D uncertain. This receptor was obtained from a man younger than 30 with active or convalescent COVID-19. CDR3 residues: CASSSPREAFF. DNA for the CDR3: TGTGCCAGCAGCTCTCCCAGGGAAGCTTTCTTT.